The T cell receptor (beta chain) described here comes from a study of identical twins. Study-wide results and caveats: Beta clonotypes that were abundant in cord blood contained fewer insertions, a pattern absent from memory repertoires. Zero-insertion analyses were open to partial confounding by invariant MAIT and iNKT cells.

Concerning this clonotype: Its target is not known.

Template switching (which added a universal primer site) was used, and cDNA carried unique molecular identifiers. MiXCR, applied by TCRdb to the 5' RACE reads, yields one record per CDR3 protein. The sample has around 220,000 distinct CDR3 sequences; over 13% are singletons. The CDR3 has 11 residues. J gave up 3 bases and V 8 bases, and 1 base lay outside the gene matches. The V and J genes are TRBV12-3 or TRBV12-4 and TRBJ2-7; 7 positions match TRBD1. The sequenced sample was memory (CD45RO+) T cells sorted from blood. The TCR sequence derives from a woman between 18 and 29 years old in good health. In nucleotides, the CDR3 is TGTGCCAGCCGACAGGGCTACGAGCAGTACTTC. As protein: CASRQGYEQYF.